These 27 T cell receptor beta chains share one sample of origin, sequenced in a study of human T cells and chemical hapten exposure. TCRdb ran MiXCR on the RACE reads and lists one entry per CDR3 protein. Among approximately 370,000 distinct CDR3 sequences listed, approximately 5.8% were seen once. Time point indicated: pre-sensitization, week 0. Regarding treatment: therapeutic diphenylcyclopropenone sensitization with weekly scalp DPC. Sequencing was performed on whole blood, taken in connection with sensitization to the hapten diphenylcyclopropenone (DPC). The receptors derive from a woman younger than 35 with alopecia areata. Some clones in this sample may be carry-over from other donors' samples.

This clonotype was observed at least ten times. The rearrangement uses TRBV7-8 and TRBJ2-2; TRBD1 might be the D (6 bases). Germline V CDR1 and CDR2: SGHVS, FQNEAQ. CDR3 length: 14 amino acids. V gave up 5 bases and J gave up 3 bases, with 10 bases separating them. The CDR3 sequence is CASSPTGYTGELFF. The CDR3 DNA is TGTGCCAGCAGCCCTACAGGGTACACCGGGGAGCTGTTTTTT.

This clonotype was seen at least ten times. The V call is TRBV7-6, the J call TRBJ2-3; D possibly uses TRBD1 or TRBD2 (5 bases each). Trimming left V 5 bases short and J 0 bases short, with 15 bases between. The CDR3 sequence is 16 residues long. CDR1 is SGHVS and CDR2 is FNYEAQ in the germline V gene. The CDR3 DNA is TGTGCCAGCAGCCCCTCTGGGGGAACTAGCACAGATACGCAGTATTTT. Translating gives CASSPSGGTSTDTQYF.

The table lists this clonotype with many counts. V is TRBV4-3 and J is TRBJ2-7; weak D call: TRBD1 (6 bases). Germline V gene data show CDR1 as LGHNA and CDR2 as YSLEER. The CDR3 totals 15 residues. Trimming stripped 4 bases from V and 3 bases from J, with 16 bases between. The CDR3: CASSLIHPDSYEQYF. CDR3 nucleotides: TGCGCCAGCAGCCTCATACACCCGGACAGCTACGAGCAGTACTTC.

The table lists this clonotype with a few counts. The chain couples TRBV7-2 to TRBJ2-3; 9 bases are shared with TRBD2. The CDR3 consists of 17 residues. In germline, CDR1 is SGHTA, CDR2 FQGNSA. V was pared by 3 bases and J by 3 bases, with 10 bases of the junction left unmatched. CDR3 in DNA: TGTGCCAGCAGCTTGCCCCTGGCGGGGGGGCGGACAGATACGCAGTATTTT. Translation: CASSLPLAGGRTDTQYF.

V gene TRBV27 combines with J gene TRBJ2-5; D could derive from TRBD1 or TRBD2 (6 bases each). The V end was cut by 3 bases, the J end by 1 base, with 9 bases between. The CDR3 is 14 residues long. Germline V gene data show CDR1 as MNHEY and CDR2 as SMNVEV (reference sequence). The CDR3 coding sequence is TGTGCCAGCAGTTTTGGGGGGCTCCAAGAGACCCAGTACTTC. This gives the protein CASSFGGLQETQYF.

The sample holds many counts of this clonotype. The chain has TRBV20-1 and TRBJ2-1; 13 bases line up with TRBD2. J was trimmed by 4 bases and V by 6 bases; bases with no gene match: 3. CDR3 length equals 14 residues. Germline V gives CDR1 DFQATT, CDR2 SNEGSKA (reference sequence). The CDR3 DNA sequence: TGCAGTGCCCTACTAGCGGGGGGGTACAATGAGCAGTTCTTC. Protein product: CSALLAGGYNEQFF.

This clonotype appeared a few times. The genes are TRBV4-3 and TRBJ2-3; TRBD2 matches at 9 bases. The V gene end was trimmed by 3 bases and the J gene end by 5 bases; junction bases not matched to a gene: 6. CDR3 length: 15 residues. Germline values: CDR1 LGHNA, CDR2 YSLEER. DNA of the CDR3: TGCGCCAGCAGCCAGAGGAGCGGGGGGCAAGATACGCAGTATTTT. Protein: CASSQRSGGQDTQYF.

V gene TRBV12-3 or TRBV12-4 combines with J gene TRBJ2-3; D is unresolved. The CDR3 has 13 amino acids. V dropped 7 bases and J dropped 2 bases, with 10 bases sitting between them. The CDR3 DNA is TGTGCCAGCACGCAGGCGAACACAGATACGCAGTATTTT. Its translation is CASTQANTDTQYF.

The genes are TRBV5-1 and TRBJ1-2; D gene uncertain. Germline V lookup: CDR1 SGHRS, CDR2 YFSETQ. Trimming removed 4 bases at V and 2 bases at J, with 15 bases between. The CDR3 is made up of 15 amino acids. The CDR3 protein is CASSSIRGNNYGYTF. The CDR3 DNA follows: TGCGCCAGCAGCAGTATCCGGGGAAACAACTATGGCTACACCTTC.

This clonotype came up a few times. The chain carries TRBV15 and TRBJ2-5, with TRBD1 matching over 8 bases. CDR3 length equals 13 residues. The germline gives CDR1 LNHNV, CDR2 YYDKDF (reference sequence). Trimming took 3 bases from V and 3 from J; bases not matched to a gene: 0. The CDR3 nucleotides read TGTGCCACCAGCAGGGACAGGGAAGAGACCCAGTACTTC. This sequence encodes CATSRDREETQYF.

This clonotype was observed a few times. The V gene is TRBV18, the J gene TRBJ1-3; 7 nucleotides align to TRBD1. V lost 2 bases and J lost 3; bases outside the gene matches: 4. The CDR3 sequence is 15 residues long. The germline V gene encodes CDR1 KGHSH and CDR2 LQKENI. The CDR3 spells CASSPEGARGNTIYF. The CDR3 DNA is TGTGCCAGCTCACCAGAGGGGGCGCGTGGAAACACCATATATTTT.

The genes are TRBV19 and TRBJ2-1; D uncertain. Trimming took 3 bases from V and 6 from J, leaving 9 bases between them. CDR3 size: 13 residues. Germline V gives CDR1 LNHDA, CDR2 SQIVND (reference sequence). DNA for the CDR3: TGTGCCAGTAGTATCTTTTTGGGCAATGAGCAGTTCTTC. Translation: CASSIFLGNEQFF. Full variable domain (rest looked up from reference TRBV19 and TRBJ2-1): DGGITQSPKYLFRKEGQNVTLSCEQNLNHDAMYWYRQDPGQGLRLIYYSQIVNDFQKGDIAEGYSVSREKKESFPLTVTSAQKNPTAFYLCASSIFLGNEQFFGPGTRLTVL.

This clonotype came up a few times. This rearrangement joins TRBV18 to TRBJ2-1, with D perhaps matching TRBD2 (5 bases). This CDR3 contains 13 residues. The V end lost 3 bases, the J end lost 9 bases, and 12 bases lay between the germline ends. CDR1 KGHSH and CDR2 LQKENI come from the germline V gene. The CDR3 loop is CASSPLREGEQFF. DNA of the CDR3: TGTGCCAGCTCACCGCTTAGAGAGGGTGAGCAGTTCTTC.

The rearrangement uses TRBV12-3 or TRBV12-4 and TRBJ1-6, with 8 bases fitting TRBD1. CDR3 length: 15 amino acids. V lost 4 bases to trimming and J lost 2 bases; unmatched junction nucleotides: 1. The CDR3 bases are TGTGCCAGCAGTTCACAGGGGGCCTATAATTCACCCCTCCACTTT. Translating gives CASSSQGAYNSPLHF.

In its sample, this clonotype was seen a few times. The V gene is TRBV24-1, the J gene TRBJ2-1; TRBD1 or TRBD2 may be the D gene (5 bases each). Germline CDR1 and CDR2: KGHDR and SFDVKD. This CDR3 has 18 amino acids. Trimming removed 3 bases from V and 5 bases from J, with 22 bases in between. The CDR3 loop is CATSDPWIEGKDHNEQFF. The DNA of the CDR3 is TGTGCCACCAGTGATCCGTGGATTGAGGGGAAGGATCACAATGAGCAGTTCTTC.

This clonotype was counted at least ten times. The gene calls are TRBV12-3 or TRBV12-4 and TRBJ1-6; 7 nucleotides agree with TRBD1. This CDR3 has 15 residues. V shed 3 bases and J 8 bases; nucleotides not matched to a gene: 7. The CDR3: CASSFGGQGDSPLHF. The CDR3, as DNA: TGTGCCAGCAGTTTTGGGGGGCAGGGGGATTCACCCCTCCACTTT.

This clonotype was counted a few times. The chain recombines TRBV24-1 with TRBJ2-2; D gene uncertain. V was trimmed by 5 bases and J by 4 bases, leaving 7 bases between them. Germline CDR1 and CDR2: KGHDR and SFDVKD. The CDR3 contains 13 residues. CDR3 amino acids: CATSGTVTGELFF. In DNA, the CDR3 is TGTGCCACCAGTGGCACCGTCACCGGGGAGCTGTTTTTT.

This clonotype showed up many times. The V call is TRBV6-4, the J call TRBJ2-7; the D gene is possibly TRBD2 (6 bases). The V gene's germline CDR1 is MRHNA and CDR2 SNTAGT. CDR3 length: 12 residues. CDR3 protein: CAAVRRDYEQYF. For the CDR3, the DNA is TGTGCAGCGGTCCGGCGGGACTACGAGCAGTACTTC.

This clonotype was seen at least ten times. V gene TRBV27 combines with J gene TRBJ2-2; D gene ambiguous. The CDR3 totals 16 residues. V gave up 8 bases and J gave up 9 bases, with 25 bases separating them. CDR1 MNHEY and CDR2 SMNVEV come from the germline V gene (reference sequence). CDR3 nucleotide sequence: TGTGCCAGCTCAGTTTCGGTTGCCGCCACTACCCGGGAGCTGTTTTTT. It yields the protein CASSVSVAATTRELFF.

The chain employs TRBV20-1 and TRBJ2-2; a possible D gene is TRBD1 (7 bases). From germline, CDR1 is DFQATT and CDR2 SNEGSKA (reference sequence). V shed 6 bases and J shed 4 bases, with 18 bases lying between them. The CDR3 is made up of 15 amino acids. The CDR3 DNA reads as TGCAGTGCCGTCGGGGGACAGTCGCCCACCGGGGAGCTGTTTTTT. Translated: CSAVGGQSPTGELFF.

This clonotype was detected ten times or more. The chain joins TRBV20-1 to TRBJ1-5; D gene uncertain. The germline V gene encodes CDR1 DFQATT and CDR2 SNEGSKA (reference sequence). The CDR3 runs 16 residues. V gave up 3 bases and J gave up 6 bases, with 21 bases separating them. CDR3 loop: CSASATLVNRGQPQHF. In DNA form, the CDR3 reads TGCAGTGCTAGTGCCACCCTAGTCAATCGGGGTCAGCCCCAGCATTTT.

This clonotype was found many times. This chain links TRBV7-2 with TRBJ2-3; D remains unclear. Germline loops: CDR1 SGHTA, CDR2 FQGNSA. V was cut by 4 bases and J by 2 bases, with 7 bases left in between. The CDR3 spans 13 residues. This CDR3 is CASSSDFTDTQYF. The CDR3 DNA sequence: TGTGCCAGCAGCTCGGATTTCACAGATACGCAGTATTTT.

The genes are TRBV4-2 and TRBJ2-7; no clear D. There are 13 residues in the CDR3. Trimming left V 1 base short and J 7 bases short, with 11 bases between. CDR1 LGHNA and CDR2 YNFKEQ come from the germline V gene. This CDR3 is CASSQARMGEQYF. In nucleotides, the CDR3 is TGTGCCAGCAGCCAAGCCAGGATGGGGGAGCAGTACTTC.

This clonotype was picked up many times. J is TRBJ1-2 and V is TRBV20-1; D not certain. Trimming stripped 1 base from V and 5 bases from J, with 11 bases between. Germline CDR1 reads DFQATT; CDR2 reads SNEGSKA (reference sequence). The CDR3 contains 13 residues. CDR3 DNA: TGCAGTGCTAGAGCTTCCGGCGGGTATGGCTACACCTTC. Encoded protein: CSARASGGYGYTF.

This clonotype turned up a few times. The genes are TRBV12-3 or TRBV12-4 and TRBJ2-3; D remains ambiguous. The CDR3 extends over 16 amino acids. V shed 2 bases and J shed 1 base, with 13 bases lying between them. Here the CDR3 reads CASSLRPQSRTDTQYF. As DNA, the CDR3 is TGTGCCAGCAGTTTACGCCCTCAATCCCGCACAGATACGCAGTATTTT.

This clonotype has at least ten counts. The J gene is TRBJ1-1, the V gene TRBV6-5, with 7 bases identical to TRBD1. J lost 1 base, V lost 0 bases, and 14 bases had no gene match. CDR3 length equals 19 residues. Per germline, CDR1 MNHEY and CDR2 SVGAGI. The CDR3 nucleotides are TGTGCCAGCAGTTACTCCCAGGGGGGGTCGCCTCTTTGGAACACTGAAGCTTTCTTT. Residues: CASSYSQGGSPLWNTEAFF.

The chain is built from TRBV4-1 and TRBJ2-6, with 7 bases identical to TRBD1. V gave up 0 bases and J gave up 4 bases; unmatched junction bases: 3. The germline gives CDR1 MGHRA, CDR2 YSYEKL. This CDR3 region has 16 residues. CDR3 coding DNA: TGCGCCAGCAGCCAAGATACAGGGGCCGGGGCCAACGTCCTGACTTTC. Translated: CASSQDTGAGANVLTF.